These 26 T cell receptor beta chains originate from one sample sequenced in a study of spatial heterogeneity in lung cancer. Points from the study as a whole: Counts of expanded alpha and beta TCRs within tumors tracked the tumor nonsynonymous mutation count.

No antigen is known for these receptors. The time point here: sample taken at primary tumor resection. TCRdb re-derived calls from the 5' RACE reads in MiXCR, one entry per CDR3 protein. The data show some 1,200 distinct CDR3 sequences, roughly 30% seen once. Specimen: lung tumor tissue, collected at surgery. The receptors were sampled from a male donor with early-stage non-small cell lung cancer.

This clonotype was picked up a small number of times. The library was designed around alpha chains, so this beta chain is a stray read whose abundance carries little weight. V gene TRBV9 combines with J gene TRBJ2-5, with D perhaps TRBD2 (5 bases). CDR1 is SGDLS and CDR2 is YYNGEE in the germline V gene. The CDR3 is made up of 13 amino acids. The germline V and J ends were trimmed by 1 base and 3 bases, with 7 bases remaining between them. The CDR3 bases are TGTGCCAGCAGCGTACGGGGAGAAGAGACCCAGTACTTC. It translates to CASSVRGEETQYF.

A remark on this clonotype: Because this beta chain is a stray read in a library intended to capture alpha chains, its abundance should not be given much weight. The chain uses TRBV12-3 or TRBV12-4 and TRBJ2-2, with D uncertain. The CDR3 extends over 13 amino acids. Trimming shortened V by 6 bases and J by 4 bases, and 9 bases separated the two germline ends. The CDR3 is CASRPLSTGELFF. In nucleotides, the CDR3 is TGTGCCAGCAGACCTCTGAGCACCGGGGAGCTGTTTTTT.

A note on this clonotype: With the library built for alpha chains, this beta chain is off target and its frequency is not meaningful. The gene calls are TRBV5-1 and TRBJ1-2; no firm D call. Trimming pared 2 bases from V and 2 bases from J, leaving 7 bases between. The CDR3 has 13 amino acids. Germline loops: CDR1 SGHRS, CDR2 YFSETQ. CDR3 protein: CASSLGENYGYTF. DNA for the CDR3: TGCGCCAGCAGCTTAGGAGAAAACTATGGCTACACCTTC.

On this clonotype: Found in a library prepared for alpha chains, this beta chain is an off-target read, and its abundance has little meaning. The chain couples TRBV29-1 to TRBJ2-1; TRBD2 aligns across 14 bases. CDR1 is SQVTM, CDR2 ANQGSEA, per germline. After removal of 7 bases from V and 0 bases from J, the junction contained 5 bases not matched to a gene. This CDR3 contains 16 residues. The CDR3 reads CSGKGTSGGSYNEQFF. For the CDR3, the DNA is TGCAGCGGTAAAGGGACTAGCGGGGGCTCCTACAATGAGCAGTTCTTC.

In the case of this clonotype: Little can be read into the size of this beta chain, an off-target read in a library designed for alpha chains. The chain links TRBV5-1 to TRBJ2-7; 7 nucleotides agree with TRBD2. V dropped 0 bases and J dropped 3; count of bases not matched to a gene: 3. This CDR3 spans 14 amino acids. The germline V gene has CDR1 SGHRS and CDR2 YFSETQ. The CDR3, as DNA: TGCGCCAGCAGCTTGGACGGGGAGGGCTACGAGCAGTACTTC. Translation gives CASSLDGEGYEQYF. Supplemented by reference TRBV5-1 and TRBJ2-7, the full variable domain reads KAGVTQTPRYLIKTRGQQVTLSCSPISGHRSVSWYQQTPGQGLQFLFEYFSETQRNKGNFPGRFSGRQFSNSRSEMNVSTLELGDSALYLCASSLDGEGYEQYFGPGTRLTVT.

Regarding this clonotype: This beta chain came through as a stray read in a library set up for alpha chains, and its size says little. The gene calls are TRBV5-4 and TRBJ2-2; 8 bases agree with TRBD1. The CDR3 covers 16 residues. V lost 5 bases and J lost 1; bases outside the gene matches: 7. Germline CDR1 reads SGHNT; CDR2 reads YYREEE (reference sequence). CDR3 loop: CASRHRDRQNTGELFF. The DNA for the CDR3 is TGTGCCAGCAGACACCGGGACAGGCAGAACACCGGGGAGCTGTTTTTT.

This clonotype was counted only a few times. This beta chain turned up in a library designed for alpha chains; as an off-target read, its abundance says little. This sequence joins TRBV11-2 and TRBJ2-3, with unresolved D. The germline V gene encodes CDR1 SGHAT and CDR2 FQNNGV. With 3 bases removed from V and 2 bases from J, the gap between germline ends came to 6 bases. The CDR3 length is 13 residues. CDR3 residues: CASSFSNTDTQYF. CDR3 DNA: TGTGCCAGCAGCTTCAGCAACACAGATACGCAGTATTTT.

A note on this clonotype: Since it is a stray read in a library aimed at alpha chains, this beta chain has a size that is not meaningful. The V and J genes are TRBV9 and TRBJ2-5; D uncertain. The V end lost 3 bases, the J end lost 0 bases, and 3 bases lay between the germline ends. CDR3 length: 12 residues. The germline gives CDR1 SGDLS, CDR2 YYNGEE. CDR3 nucleotides: TGTGCCAGCAGCGCTCACCAAGAGACCCAGTACTTC. This sequence encodes CASSAHQETQYF.

Regarding this clonotype: Since the library was made to target alpha chains, this beta chain is a stray read and its abundance is not meaningful. As DNA, the CDR3 is TGTGCCAGCAGTCCCTTGGGGGTAGAGCCGCAGTATTTT. Protein product: CASSPLGVEPQYF. The chain links TRBV12-3 or TRBV12-4 to TRBJ2-3; D is perhaps TRBD1 or TRBD2 (5 bases each). V lost 5 bases, J lost 10 bases, and 16 bases lay in between. The CDR3 has 13 residues.

As to this clonotype: As an off-target read in a library built for alpha chains, this beta chain has a frequency of little significance. This chain joins TRBV15 and TRBJ2-7; D call uncertain. V shed 8 bases and J shed 1 base, with 15 bases lying between them. Germline V lookup: CDR1 LNHNV, CDR2 YYDKDF (reference sequence). CDR3 size: 14 residues. Here the CDR3 DNA reads TGTGCCACCGGGCTACTACTTGATTCCTACGAGCAGTACTTC. The encoded protein is CATGLLLDSYEQYF. The whole variable domain, remainder taken from reference TRBV15 and TRBJ2-7, is DAMVIQNPRYQVTQFGKPVTLSCSQTLNHNVMYWYQQKSSQAPKLLFHYYDKDFNNEADTPDNFQSRRPNTSFCFLDIRSPGLGDTAMYLCATGLLLDSYEQYFGPGTRLTVT.

Comment on this clonotype: For a library built for alpha chains, this beta chain is a stray read; little rests on its size. The V and J genes are TRBV28 and TRBJ2-7; D may be TRBD1 (6 bases). Trimming stripped 6 bases from V and 5 bases from J, with 17 bases between. Germline loops: CDR1 MDHEN, CDR2 SYDVKM. The CDR3 sequence is 14 residues long. Here the CDR3 reads CASREIGTHHEQYF. In nucleotides, the CDR3 is TGTGCCAGCAGAGAAATTGGGACACATCACGAGCAGTACTTC.

Of note for this clonotype: This beta chain is a stray read from a library made for alpha chains; its abundance is not meaningful. This rearrangement joins TRBV20-1 to TRBJ2-7; D is unresolved. CDR3 length equals 14 residues. The V and J ends lost 3 bases and 3 bases respectively, with 15 bases between them. Germline V gives CDR1 DFQATT, CDR2 SNEGSKA (reference sequence). The DNA of the CDR3 is TGCAGTGCTAGGAGGCGTGGAGAAAACTACGAGCAGTACTTC. Protein: CSARRRGENYEQYF.

Comments on this clonotype: With the library built for alpha chains, this beta chain is off target and its frequency is not meaningful. This chain uses TRBV9 with TRBJ2-2; a weak D match, TRBD1 (6 bases). The V and J ends lost 5 bases and 1 base respectively, with 6 bases between them. This CDR3 is built from 13 residues. Germline lookup yields CDR1 SGDLS and CDR2 YYNGEE. The CDR3 spells CASRTGNTGELFF. The CDR3 bases are TGTGCCAGCAGGACAGGGAACACCGGGGAGCTGTTTTTT.

This clonotype has just a few counts. Because this beta chain is a stray read in a library intended to capture alpha chains, its abundance should not be given much weight. CDR3 in DNA: TGTGCCACCAGCAGATCCAGTAGACAGCCCCAGCATTTT. This translates into CATSRSSRQPQHF. This chain connects TRBV15 to TRBJ1-5, with D hard to call. Trimming removed 2 bases from V and 7 bases from J, with 9 bases in between. The length of the CDR3 is 13 residues. CDR1 is LNHNV, CDR2 YYDKDF, per germline (reference sequence).

This clonotype occurred a few times. Since the library was made to target alpha chains, this beta chain is a stray read and its abundance is not meaningful. CDR3 sequence reads: CASTGSNTDTQYF. The CDR3, as DNA: TGTGCCAGCACGGGGTCAAATACAGATACGCAGTATTTT. V gene TRBV18 combines with J gene TRBJ2-3; tentatively, D is TRBD2 (5 bases). The CDR3 runs 13 residues. V lost 8 bases to trimming and J lost 3 bases, with 12 bases between them. Germline CDR1 KGHSH, CDR2 LQKENI.

To note about this clonotype: A library made for alpha chains picked up this beta chain off target, so its size means little. This sequence joins TRBV9 and TRBJ2-2, with D hard to call. The germline V and J ends were trimmed by 4 bases and 0 bases, with 1 base remaining between them. This CDR3 is 12 amino acids long. CDR1 and CDR2 from the germline V gene are SGDLS and YYNGEE. CDR3: CASSPNTGELFF. In DNA form, the CDR3 reads TGTGCCAGCAGCCCGAACACCGGGGAGCTGTTTTTT.

Comments on this clonotype: For a library built for alpha chains, this beta chain is a stray read; little rests on its size. The V and J genes are TRBV10-3 and TRBJ2-5; 10 positions agree with TRBD1. This CDR3 comprises 14 residues. V trimming: 4 bases; J trimming: 3 bases; junction bases outside the gene matches: 2. Germline-derived CDR1 and CDR2 are ENHRY and SYGVKD. The CDR3 spells CAISGQGAEETQYF. CDR3 in DNA: TGTGCCATCAGTGGACAGGGGGCAGAAGAGACCCAGTACTTC.

On this clonotype: The library was prepared for alpha chains; this beta chain is a stray read, so its frequency means little. The rearrangement uses TRBV7-2 and TRBJ2-3, with 7 nucleotides matching TRBD2. Losses at the gene ends were 4 bases for V and 1 base for J; bases not matched to a gene: 2. This CDR3 comprises 14 residues. Germline V gene lookup returns CDR1 SGHTA and CDR2 FQGNSA. CDR3 bases: TGTGCCAGCAGCTCTAGCGGAGGCACAGATACGCAGTATTTT. It codes for CASSSSGGTDTQYF.

As for this clonotype: With the library built for alpha chains, this beta chain is off target and its frequency is not meaningful. The V and J genes are TRBV20-1 and TRBJ2-1, with no clear D. Trimming removed 6 bases from V and 5 bases from J, with 17 bases in between. Germline V gene sequence: CDR1 DFQATT, CDR2 SNEGSKA (reference sequence). The CDR3 loop spans 14 amino acids. The CDR3 loop reads CSAPDLTLNNEQFF. For the CDR3, the DNA is TGCAGTGCCCCCGACCTGACTCTAAACAATGAGCAGTTCTTC.

By its share, this clonotype is large (0.1 to 1%). This beta chain is an unintended read in a library built for alpha chains; its size means little. The rearrangement joins TRBV7-2 to TRBJ2-1; maybe TRBD2 (5 bases). Germline-derived CDR1 and CDR2 are SGHTA and FQGNSA. This CDR3 has 15 residues. Trimming took off 1 base at V and 0 bases at J, with 7 bases between the two ends. The chain's CDR3 is CASSLVSGSYNEQFF. The CDR3 nucleotides read TGTGCCAGCAGCTTAGTAAGCGGCTCCTACAATGAGCAGTTCTTC.

A single count supports this clonotype. Because the library targeted alpha chains, this beta chain is an off-target read whose size means little. The chain is built from TRBV29-1 and TRBJ2-2; D remains ambiguous. V was shortened by 4 bases and J by 7 bases, with 13 bases between the two germline ends. This CDR3 has 13 amino acids. Germline V gives CDR1 SQVTM, CDR2 ANQGSEA. CDR3 protein: CSVGVQHGGELFF. The CDR3 DNA is TGCAGCGTTGGTGTTCAGCATGGCGGGGAGCTGTTTTTT.

A note on this clonotype: This beta chain is a stray read from a library made for alpha chains; its abundance is not meaningful. The chain recombines TRBV7-4 with TRBJ2-3, with a possible D match to TRBD1 (6 bases). The CDR3 spans 14 residues. Germline CDR1 and CDR2: SGHVT and SQSDAQ. V dropped 9 bases and J dropped 11 bases, with 24 bases sitting between them. The CDR3 DNA reads TGTGCCAGAAGTACAGAGGACTGGCAGGGGAAGCAGTATTTT. Translating gives CARSTEDWQGKQYF.

This clonotype is termed hyperexpanded. Because this beta chain is a stray read in a library intended to capture alpha chains, its abundance should not be given much weight. The V call is TRBV28, the J call TRBJ2-7; 11 bases are a match to TRBD2. Germline V gene lookup returns CDR1 MDHEN and CDR2 SYDVKM. V gave up 6 bases and J gave up 0 bases; unmatched junction bases: 4. This CDR3 has 15 amino acids. Here the CDR3 reads CASSRLAGSSYEQYF. DNA of the CDR3: TGTGCCAGCAGCAGACTAGCGGGGAGCTCCTACGAGCAGTACTTC.

Comments on this clonotype: This beta chain is a stray sequence in a library constructed for alpha chains; its clone size is not meaningful. This chain links TRBV28 with TRBJ2-7; 8 nucleotides match TRBD2. Per germline, CDR1 MDHEN and CDR2 SYDVKM. Trimming at V came to 3 bases and at J to 2 bases, leaving 0 bases not matched to a gene. The CDR3 length is 13 residues. This chain's CDR3 is CASSLTSAYEQYF. The CDR3, as DNA: TGTGCCAGCAGTTTGACTAGCGCCTACGAGCAGTACTTC.

This clonotype came up a few times. Found in a library prepared for alpha chains, this beta chain is an off-target read, and its abundance has little meaning. The chain carries TRBV4-2 and TRBJ2-7, with 9 bases that match TRBD2. CDR1 is LGHNA, CDR2 YNFKEQ, per germline. The V gene end was trimmed by 0 bases and the J gene end by 0 bases; junction bases not matched to a gene: 9. This CDR3 is 18 amino acids long. For the CDR3, the DNA is TGTGCCAGCAGCCAAGACCCCCCTCGGACTAGCGCCTCCTACGAGCAGTACTTC. It is translated as CASSQDPPRTSASYEQYF.

A note on this clonotype: Being off target in a library aimed at alpha chains, this beta chain has a size of little meaning. V usage is TRBV28 and J usage is TRBJ2-1; 9 bases align to TRBD2. Germline V gene lookup returns CDR1 MDHEN and CDR2 SYDVKM. The CDR3 has 16 amino acids. The J segment lost 0 bases and the V segment lost 1 base, leaving 1 base of the junction unmatched. CDR3 protein: CASSLFSGSSYNEQFF. CDR3 DNA: TGTGCCAGCAGTTTATTTAGCGGGAGCTCCTACAATGAGCAGTTCTTC.